This TCR beta chain was retrieved from a study of regulatory T cells in long-lasting Graves disease. Overall study results and limits: Results may be inaccurate due to the small sample size. Persistent patients shared about 2,800 public clonotypes among themselves. Newly diagnosed patients shared fewer, at some 970.

The time point was: newly diagnosed GD, antithyroid drugs for less than 3 months. RNA isolated from PBMCs was used to make the TCR library. With regard to this clonotype: Its cognate antigen is unknown.

In building TCR beta libraries, iRepertoire HTBI primers were used together with Arm-PCR of CDR3 regions. As originally analysed: The samples yielded roughly 60 TRBV and 14 to 15 TRBJ segments. TCRdb reanalysed the multiplex PCR reads using MiXCR and keeps one entry per CDR3 protein. The V and J calls reflect TCRdb's pipeline rather than the authors' work. The table includes more than 450,000 distinct CDR3 sequences, around 12% detected once. The V gene's germline CDR1 is DFQATT and CDR2 SNEGSKA (reference sequence). This CDR3 has 15 residues. Trimming shortened V by 2 bases and J by 0 bases, and 11 bases separated the two germline ends. The same data also went into a second study, on T cells in Graves' hyperthyroidism and ophthalmopathy. Turning to that study: The model foresaw ophthalmopathy a median approximately 6.3 months prior to onset.

The TCR comes from a woman aged 25-40 years with Graves disease. The specimen was peripheral blood mononuclear cells (PBMCs), collected at new diagnosis, from a patient treated with antithyroid drugs. The chain uses TRBV20-1 and TRBJ1-5; no clear D. CDR3 coding DNA: TGCAGTGCTAGAACGGGAGGATATAGCAATCAGCCCCAGCATTTT. Its protein is CSARTGGYSNQPQHF.